Listed below are T cell receptor beta chains from one sample, sequenced in a study of T-cell memory formation after mild COVID-19. TCRdb fed the 5' RACE reads into MiXCR, producing one record per CDR3 protein. The sample shows under 650,000 distinct CDR3 sequences, about a sixth of them seen only once. Input material: PBMCs or a T cell subset sorted from them (not recorded which). These receptors were collected from an adult woman who had mild COVID-19 (a few samples of this study predate the infection). Cell type and time point are not known. CDR3s include the opening cysteine and the closing phenylalanine or tryptophan. D genes are given only for firm matches. A clone size is listed for some rows: how often the clone was seen (once, few, many), or a class if it is expanded.

clone size: -
D gene: -
J gene: TRBJ2-5
V gene: TRBV5-1
CDR3 DNA: TGCGCCAGCCAACAGGGCTCGGAGACCCAGTACTTC
CDR3 protein: CASQQGSETQYF

clone size: few
D gene: TRBD1
J gene: TRBJ1-1
V gene: TRBV12-3/TRBV12-4
CDR3 DNA: TGTGCCAGCACCTGGGACAGCCTGAGATACACTGAAGCTTTCTTT
CDR3 protein: CASTWDSLRYTEAFF

clone size: few
D gene: TRBD2
J gene: TRBJ2-3
V gene: TRBV7-8
CDR3 DNA: TGTGCCAGCAGCCCGCGTCCGGGACTAAACACAGATACGCAGTATTTT
CDR3 protein: CASSPRPGLNTDTQYF

clone size: once
D gene: -
J gene: TRBJ2-1
V gene: TRBV12-3/TRBV12-4
CDR3 DNA: TGTGCCAGCAGCGGACTAACTGTCGACAATGAGCAGTTCTTC
CDR3 protein: CASSGLTVDNEQFF

clone size: -
D gene: -
J gene: TRBJ2-2
V gene: TRBV12-3/TRBV12-4
CDR3 DNA: TGTGCCAGCAGTCCTGACACTCGGAGGATGTTTTTT
CDR3 protein: CASSPDTRRMFF

clone size: -
D gene: TRBD1
J gene: TRBJ2-1
V gene: TRBV7-6
CDR3 DNA: TGTGCCAGCAGCCGCACACCCGGGACAGGGAGAAATGAGCAGTTCTTC
CDR3 protein: CASSRTPGTGRNEQFF

clone size: -
D gene: TRBD1
J gene: TRBJ2-3
V gene: TRBV5-1
CDR3 DNA: TGCGCCAGCAGAACTCAGGGGGAGGATACGCAGTATTTT
CDR3 protein: CASRTQGEDTQYF

clone size: -
D gene: -
J gene: TRBJ2-5
V gene: TRBV5-4
CDR3 DNA: TGTGCCAGCAGCTTGGGCGCGGAGACCCAGTACTTC
CDR3 protein: CASSLGAETQYF

clone size: -
D gene: TRBD2
J gene: TRBJ2-1
V gene: TRBV10-2
CDR3 DNA: TGCGCCAGCACGCGGGGGAGTGACAATGAGCAGTTCTTC
CDR3 protein: CASTRGSDNEQFF

clone size: -
D gene: -
J gene: TRBJ2-7
V gene: TRBV18
CDR3 DNA: TGTGCCAGCTCACCACAGGCACAAGCCTACGAGCAGTACTTC
CDR3 protein: CASSPQAQAYEQYF

clone size: -
D gene: -
J gene: TRBJ1-2
V gene: TRBV12-3/TRBV12-4
CDR3 DNA: TGTGCCAGCAGTCCTAGGAGGTCGAACTATGGCTACACCTTC
CDR3 protein: CASSPRRSNYGYTF

clone size: -
D gene: -
J gene: TRBJ2-5
V gene: TRBV7-9
CDR3 DNA: TGTGCCAGCAGCCCCAGGGTTAACGAAGAGACCCAGTACTTC
CDR3 protein: CASSPRVNEETQYF

clone size: -
D gene: TRBD2
J gene: TRBJ2-7
V gene: TRBV4-2
CDR3 DNA: TGTGCCAGCAGCCTAACTAGCGTGAGCTCCTACGAGCAGTACTTC
CDR3 protein: CASSLTSVSSYEQYF

clone size: -
D gene: -
J gene: TRBJ2-1
V gene: TRBV7-2
CDR3 DNA: TGTGCCAGCAGCTTATGGGGCGGGACGAGCTCCTACAATGAGCAGTTCTTC
CDR3 protein: CASSLWGGTSSYNEQFF

clone size: -
D gene: TRBD1
J gene: TRBJ1-1
V gene: TRBV7-8
CDR3 DNA: TGTGCCAGCAGCCGGGAGCCTGACAGGGGCACTGAAGCTTTCTTT
CDR3 protein: CASSREPDRGTEAFF

clone size: -
D gene: TRBD2
J gene: TRBJ2-5
V gene: TRBV20-1
CDR3 DNA: TGCAGTGCAGGGACTAGCGGGAGATATGAGACCCAGTACTTC
CDR3 protein: CSAGTSGRYETQYF

clone size: many
D gene: -
J gene: TRBJ2-5
V gene: TRBV7-8
CDR3 DNA: TGTGCCAGCAGCTTACGGCACAGAGATCAAGAGACCCAGTACTTC
CDR3 protein: CASSLRHRDQETQYF

clone size: -
D gene: TRBD1
J gene: TRBJ2-1
V gene: TRBV4-3
CDR3 DNA: TGCGCCAGCAGCCGAACGGGGACAGGGACCTACAATGAGCAGTTCTTC
CDR3 protein: CASSRTGTGTYNEQFF

clone size: -
D gene: TRBD1
J gene: TRBJ1-1
V gene: TRBV7-9
CDR3 DNA: TGTGCCAGCAGATCGTCAGACAGGGAGAACACTGAAGCTTTCTTT
CDR3 protein: CASRSSDRENTEAFF